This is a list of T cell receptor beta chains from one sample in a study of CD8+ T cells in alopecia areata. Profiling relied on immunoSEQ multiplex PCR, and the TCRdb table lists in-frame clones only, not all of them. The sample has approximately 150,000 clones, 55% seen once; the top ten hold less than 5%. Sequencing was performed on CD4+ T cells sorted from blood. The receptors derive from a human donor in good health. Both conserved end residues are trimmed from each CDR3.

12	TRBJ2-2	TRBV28	ASSPAGVVGELF
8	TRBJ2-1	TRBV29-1	SGVGVEQF
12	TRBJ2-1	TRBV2	ASRPKLLSDEQF
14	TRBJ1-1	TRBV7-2	ASSKPFRRTGTEAF
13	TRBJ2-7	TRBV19	ASSIREGSTYEQY
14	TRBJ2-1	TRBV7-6	ASSLAGGRVYNEQF
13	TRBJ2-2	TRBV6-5	ASSRTSGATGELF
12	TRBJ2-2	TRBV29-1	SVRGGGPTGELF
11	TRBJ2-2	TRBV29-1	SGGRSNTGELF
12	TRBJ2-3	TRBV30	AWRPGHSTDTQY
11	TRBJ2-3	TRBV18	ASSPYRTDTQY